The rows below give T cell receptor beta chains drawn from one sample of a study of OX40 agonist ivuxolimab in advanced cancers. Sequenced by immunoSEQ multiplex PCR; TCRdb stores in-frame clones only, minus some. The table lists 40,000 to 45,000 clones, 65% to 85% of them singletons. This specimen consisted of CD4+ or CD8+ T cells sorted from blood, obtained in a trial of the OX40 agonist ivuxolimab. These receptors were collected from an adult with an advanced solid tumor such as melanoma, head and neck, liver or kidney cancer. Each CDR3 is given with its conserved first and last residue. D genes are given only for firm matches. Some rows mark clone size as missing; the rest say once, few, many or name a class of expanded clone.

abundance,len,d_gene,j_gene,v_gene,CDR3aa,CDR3nt
few,15,TRBD2,TRBJ2-5,TRBV9,CASSTTGTTQETQYF,TGTGCCAGCAGCACGACCGGGACTACACAAGAGACCCAGTACTTC
NA,16,NA,TRBJ1-2,TRBV10-3,CAISEVGLQANYGYTF,TGTGCCATCAGTGAGGTAGGATTACAGGCCAACTATGGCTACACCTTC
NA,12,NA,TRBJ1-1,TRBV5-5,CASSQGEAEAFF,TGTGCCAGCAGCCAGGGCGAGGCCGAAGCTTTCTTT
NA,15,NA,TRBJ2-2,TRBV4-2,CASSQVVVNTGELFF,TGTGCCAGCAGCCAAGTTGTAGTTAACACCGGGGAGCTGTTTTTT
few,19,NA,TRBJ2-2,TRBV28,CASSPSDIPYAANTGELFF,TGTGCCAGCAGTCCGTCCGACATCCCCTACGCGGCGAACACCGGGGAGCTGTTTTTT
once,15,TRBD1,TRBJ2-2,TRBV9,CASSRGTGNTGELFF,TGTGCCAGCAGCCGCGGGACAGGCAACACCGGGGAGCTGTTTTTT
NA,16,NA,TRBJ2-1,TRBV12-5,CASGLWVGSSYNEQFF,TGTGCTAGTGGTTTGTGGGTAGGTAGCTCCTACAATGAGCAGTTCTTC
medium-sized,13,TRBD2,TRBJ2-7,TRBV19,CASSTLSGGEQYF,TGTGCCAGTAGTACCCTCAGCGGGGGGGAGCAGTACTTC
NA,17,TRBD1,TRBJ2-6,TRBV9,CASSVGTGLSGANVLTF,TGTGCCAGCAGCGTAGGGACAGGGTTAAGTGGGGCCAACGTCCTGACTTTC
few,15,NA,TRBJ1-2,TRBV6-5,CASSYSQEGGHGYTF,TGTGCCAGCAGTTACTCCCAGGAGGGGGGGCATGGCTACACCTTC
medium-sized,12,NA,TRBJ2-2,TRBV7-9,CARIDDTGELFF,TGTGCCAGAATCGATGACACCGGGGAGCTGTTTTTT
NA,15,NA,TRBJ2-1,TRBV9,CASSGTSNSYNEQFF,TGTGCCAGCAGCGGCACTAGTAACTCCTACAATGAGCAGTTCTTC
NA,11,TRBD1,TRBJ2-7,TRBV7-2,CASSPGTGGYF,TGTGCCAGCAGCCCCGGGACAGGGGGTTACTTC
NA,12,TRBD2,TRBJ2-1,TRBV13,CASSPTGGNRFF,TGTGCCAGCAGCCCGACGGGGGGGAATCGGTTCTTC
NA,13,TRBD1,TRBJ2-5,TRBV19,CAIGQGASETQYF,TGTGCCATAGGACAGGGGGCTTCGGAGACCCAGTACTTC
NA,14,NA,TRBJ1-4,TRBV6-6,CATQASGRVEKLFF,TGTGCCACACAAGCATCAGGGAGGGTGGAAAAACTGTTTTTT
NA,15,TRBD1,TRBJ2-7,TRBV9,CASSVGGQEAYEQYF,TGTGCCAGCAGCGTAGGTGGACAGGAGGCCTACGAGCAGTACTTC
NA,16,NA,TRBJ1-1,TRBV7-3,CASSMYGAGMNTEAFF,TGTGCCAGCAGCATGTATGGGGCGGGGATGAACACTGAAGCTTTCTTT
NA,17,TRBD2,TRBJ2-1,TRBV5-1,CASSSYYGGGPGNEQFF,TGCGCCAGCAGCTCCTACTACGGGGGAGGGCCGGGGAATGAGCAGTTCTTC
NA,14,TRBD1,TRBJ2-5,TRBV5-1,CASRLTGGQETQYF,TGCGCCAGCAGGTTGACAGGGGGCCAAGAGACCCAGTACTTC
NA,16,NA,TRBJ2-6,TRBV5-8,CASSLAGSPGANVLTF,TGTGCCAGCAGCTTGGCAGGGTCCCCTGGGGCCAACGTCCTGACTTTC
once,15,TRBD1,TRBJ1-4,TRBV6-5,CASRPTGGRNEKLFF,TGTGCCAGCAGGCCTACAGGGGGACGGAATGAAAAACTGTTTTTT
NA,14,TRBD1,TRBJ1-1,TRBV28,CASSFDRVETEAFF,TGTGCCAGCAGCTTTGACAGGGTGGAAACTGAAGCTTTCTTT
NA,13,NA,TRBJ2-1,TRBV28,CASRGGGPVEQFF,TGTGCCAGCAGGGGGGGCGGACCCGTTGAGCAGTTCTTC
NA,15,TRBD2,TRBJ2-3,TRBV12-5,CASGVGLAGADTQYF,TGTGCTAGTGGTGTGGGACTAGCGGGGGCAGATACGCAGTATTTT
NA,14,NA,TRBJ2-2,TRBV6-6,CASSFDRFTGELFF,TGTGCCAGCAGTTTCGACAGGTTCACCGGGGAGCTGTTTTTT
NA,12,NA,TRBJ2-7,TRBV30,CAWSGGNYEQYF,TGTGCCTGGAGTGGGGGAAACTACGAGCAGTACTTC
NA,18,TRBD2,TRBJ2-3,TRBV11-2,CASSLVGLGRADTDTQYF,TGTGCCAGCAGCTTAGTAGGTCTCGGGAGGGCCGACACAGATACGCAGTATTTT